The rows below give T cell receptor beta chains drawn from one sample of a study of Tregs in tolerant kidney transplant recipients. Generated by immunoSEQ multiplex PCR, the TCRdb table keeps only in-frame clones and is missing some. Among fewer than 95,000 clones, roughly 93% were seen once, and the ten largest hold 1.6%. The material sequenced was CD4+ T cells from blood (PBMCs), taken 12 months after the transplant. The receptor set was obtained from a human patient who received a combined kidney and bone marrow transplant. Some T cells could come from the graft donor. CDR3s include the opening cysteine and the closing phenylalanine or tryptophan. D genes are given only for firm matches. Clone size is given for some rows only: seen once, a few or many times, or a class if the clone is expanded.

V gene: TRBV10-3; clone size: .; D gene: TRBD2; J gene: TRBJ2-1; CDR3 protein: CAISEKIAGGIYNEQFF; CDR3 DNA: TGTGCCATCAGTGAGAAAATTGCGGGGGGAATATACAATGAGCAGTTCTTC
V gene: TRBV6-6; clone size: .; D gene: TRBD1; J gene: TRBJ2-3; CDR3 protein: CASSRDSNTDTQYF; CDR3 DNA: TGTGCCAGCAGCCGGGACAGCAACACAGATACGCAGTATTTT
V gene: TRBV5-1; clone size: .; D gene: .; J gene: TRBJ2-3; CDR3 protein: CASSLAVFTDTQYF; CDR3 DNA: TGCGCCAGCAGCTTGGCAGTGTTCACAGATACGCAGTATTTT
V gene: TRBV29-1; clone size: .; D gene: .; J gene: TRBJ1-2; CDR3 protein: CSVPAGTASYGYTF; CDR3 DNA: TGCAGCGTGCCAGCGGGGACGGCATCTTATGGCTACACCTTC
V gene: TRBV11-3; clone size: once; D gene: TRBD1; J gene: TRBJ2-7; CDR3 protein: CASSPAWTGVDEQYF; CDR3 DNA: TGTGCCAGCAGCCCAGCATGGACAGGGGTTGACGAGCAGTACTTC
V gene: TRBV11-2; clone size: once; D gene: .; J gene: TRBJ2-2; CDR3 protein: CASSLVGSNTGELFF; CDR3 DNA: TGTGCCAGCAGCTTAGTCGGTTCCAACACCGGGGAGCTGTTTTTT
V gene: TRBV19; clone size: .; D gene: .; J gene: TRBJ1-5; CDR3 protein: CASSIDRQELNQPQHF; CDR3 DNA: TGTGCCAGTAGTATAGATCGGCAGGAACTCAATCAGCCCCAGCATTTT
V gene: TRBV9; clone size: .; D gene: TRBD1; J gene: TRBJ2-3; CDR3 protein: CASNMGQLPSTDTQYF; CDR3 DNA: TGTGCCAGCAACATGGGACAGCTACCTAGCACAGATACGCAGTATTTT
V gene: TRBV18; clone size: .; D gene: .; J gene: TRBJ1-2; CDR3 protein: CASSPSPREAYGYTF; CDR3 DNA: TGTGCCAGCTCACCTTCTCCCAGGGAGGCGTATGGCTACACCTTC
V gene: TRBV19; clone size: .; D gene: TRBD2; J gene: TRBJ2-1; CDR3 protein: CASSNPSALAGSYNEQFF; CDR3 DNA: TGTGCCAGTAGCAATCCATCCGCGTTAGCGGGATCCTACAATGAGCAGTTCTTC
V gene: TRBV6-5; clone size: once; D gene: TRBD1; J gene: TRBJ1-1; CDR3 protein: CASSYGTENTEAFF; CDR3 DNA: TGTGCCAGCAGTTACGGGACAGAGAACACTGAAGCTTTCTTT
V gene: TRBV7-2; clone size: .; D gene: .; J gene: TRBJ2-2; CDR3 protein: CASSSLGHSTGELFF; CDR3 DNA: TGTGCCAGCAGCTCTTTGGGACACAGCACCGGGGAGCTGTTTTTT
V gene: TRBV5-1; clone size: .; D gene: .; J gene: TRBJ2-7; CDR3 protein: CASPRSYEQYF; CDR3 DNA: TGCGCCAGCCCCCGGTCCTACGAGCAGTACTTC
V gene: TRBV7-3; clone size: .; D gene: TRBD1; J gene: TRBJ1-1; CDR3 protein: CASSIYRGTEAFF; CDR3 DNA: TGTGCCAGCAGCATCTACAGGGGTACTGAAGCTTTCTTT
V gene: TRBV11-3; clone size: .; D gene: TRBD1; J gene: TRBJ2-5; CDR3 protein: CASSSTGGRETQYF; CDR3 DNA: TGTGCCAGCAGCTCCACAGGGGGCAGGGAGACCCAGTACTTC
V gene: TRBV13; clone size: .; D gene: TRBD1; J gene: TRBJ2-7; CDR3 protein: CASSLTGSYEQYF; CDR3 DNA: TGTGCCAGCAGCTTGACAGGGTCCTACGAGCAGTACTTC
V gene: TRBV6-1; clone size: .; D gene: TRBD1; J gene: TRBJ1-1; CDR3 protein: CATRQGAGTEAFF; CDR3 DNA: TGTGCCACTAGACAGGGGGCGGGCACTGAAGCTTTCTTT
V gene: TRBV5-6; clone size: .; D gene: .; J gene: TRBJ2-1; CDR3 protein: CASSLSSFYNEQFF; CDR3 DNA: TGTGCCAGCAGCTTGAGTAGTTTCTACAATGAGCAGTTCTTC
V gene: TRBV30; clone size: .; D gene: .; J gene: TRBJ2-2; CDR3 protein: CAWSSLATNTGELFF; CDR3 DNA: TGTGCCTGGAGTAGCCTAGCGACGAACACCGGGGAGCTGTTTTTT
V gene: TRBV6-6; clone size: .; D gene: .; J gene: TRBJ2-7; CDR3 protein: CASTQEGTEQYF; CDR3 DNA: TGTGCCAGCACCCAGGAGGGCACCGAGCAGTACTTC
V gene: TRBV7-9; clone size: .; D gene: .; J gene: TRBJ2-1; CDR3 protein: CASSLDGSGSYNEQFF; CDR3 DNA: TGTGCCAGCAGCTTAGACGGGAGTGGCTCCTACAATGAGCAGTTCTTC
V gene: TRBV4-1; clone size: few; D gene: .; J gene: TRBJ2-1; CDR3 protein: CASSQGGLDNEQFF; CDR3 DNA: TGCGCCAGCAGCCAAGGAGGGCTTGACAATGAGCAGTTCTTC
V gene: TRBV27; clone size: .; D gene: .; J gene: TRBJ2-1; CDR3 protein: CASSLDGIYNEQFF; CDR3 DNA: TGTGCCAGCAGTCTTGACGGGATCTACAATGAGCAGTTCTTC
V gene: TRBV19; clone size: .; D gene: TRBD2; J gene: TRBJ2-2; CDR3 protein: CASSISGLAGVETGELFF; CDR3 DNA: TGTGCCAGTAGTATTTCAGGACTAGCGGGAGTTGAGACCGGGGAGCTGTTTTTT
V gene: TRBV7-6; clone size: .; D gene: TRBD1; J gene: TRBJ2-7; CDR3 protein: CASSFITGTGRYEQYF; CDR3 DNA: TGTGCCAGCAGCTTCATAACCGGGACAGGGCGCTACGAGCAGTACTTC
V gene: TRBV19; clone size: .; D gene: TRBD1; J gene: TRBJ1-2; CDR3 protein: CASNPPQGAKGSYGYTF; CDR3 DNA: TGTGCCAGTAACCCCCCGCAGGGGGCGAAGGGGTCCTATGGCTACACCTTC
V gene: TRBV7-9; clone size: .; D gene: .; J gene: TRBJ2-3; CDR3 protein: CASSLGVDTQYF; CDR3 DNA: TGTGCCAGCAGCTTAGGAGTAGATACGCAGTATTTT
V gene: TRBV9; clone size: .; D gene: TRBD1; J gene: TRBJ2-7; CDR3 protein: CASSVRLWDRGEQYF; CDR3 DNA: TGTGCCAGCAGCGTAAGATTGTGGGACAGGGGCGAGCAGTACTTC
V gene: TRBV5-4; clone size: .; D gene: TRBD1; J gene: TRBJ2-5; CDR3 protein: CASSSRQGIRETQYF; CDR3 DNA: TGTGCCAGCAGCTCGAGACAGGGGATAAGAGAGACCCAGTACTTC
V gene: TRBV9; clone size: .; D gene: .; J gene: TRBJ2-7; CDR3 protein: CASSVGRDSYEQYF; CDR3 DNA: TGTGCCAGCAGCGTAGGTCGGGACTCCTACGAGCAGTACTTC
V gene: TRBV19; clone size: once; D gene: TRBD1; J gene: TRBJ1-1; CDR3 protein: CASSVYRGYNTEAFF; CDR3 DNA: TGTGCCAGTAGTGTTTACAGGGGATACAACACTGAAGCTTTCTTT
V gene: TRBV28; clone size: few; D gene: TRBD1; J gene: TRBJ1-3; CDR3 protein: CASSPTGAGNTIYF; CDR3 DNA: TGTGCCAGCAGTCCTACAGGGGCGGGAAACACCATATATTTT
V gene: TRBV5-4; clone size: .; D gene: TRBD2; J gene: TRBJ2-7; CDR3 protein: CASSLAASGRYEQYF; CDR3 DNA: TGTGCCAGCAGCTTGGCGGCTAGCGGGAGGTACGAGCAGTACTTC
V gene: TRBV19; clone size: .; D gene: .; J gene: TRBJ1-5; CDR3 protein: CASSTNDSPIPYSNQPQHF; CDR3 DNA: TGTGCCAGTAGTACAAACGACAGTCCCATCCCTTATAGCAATCAGCCCCAGCATTTT
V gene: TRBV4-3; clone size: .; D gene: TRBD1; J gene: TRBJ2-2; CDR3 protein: CASSQDRGTGPTGELFF; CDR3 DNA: TGCGCCAGCAGCCAAGATCGCGGGACAGGGCCAACCGGGGAGCTGTTTTTT
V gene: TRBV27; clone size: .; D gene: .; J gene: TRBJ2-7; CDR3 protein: CASSFVGSSSYEQYF; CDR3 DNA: TGTGCCAGCAGTTTCGTCGGTTCGAGCTCCTACGAGCAGTACTTC
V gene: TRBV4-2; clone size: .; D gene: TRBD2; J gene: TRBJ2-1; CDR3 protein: CASSQAVVPSGSNEQFF; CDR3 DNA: TGTGCCAGCAGCCAAGCAGTAGTGCCCAGCGGGAGTAATGAGCAGTTCTTC
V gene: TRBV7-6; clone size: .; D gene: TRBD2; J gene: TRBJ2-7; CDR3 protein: CASSWTSDSYEQYF; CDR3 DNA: TGTGCCAGCAGCTGGACTAGCGACTCCTACGAGCAGTACTTC
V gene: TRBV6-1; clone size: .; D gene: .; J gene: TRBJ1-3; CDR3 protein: CASISQGSGNTIYF; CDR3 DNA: TGTGCCAGCATTTCCCAGGGTTCCGGAAACACCATATATTTT
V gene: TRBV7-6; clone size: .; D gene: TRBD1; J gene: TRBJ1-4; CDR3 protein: CASSPQTGVREKLFF; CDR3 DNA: TGTGCCAGCAGCCCCCAAACAGGGGTGCGGGAAAAACTGTTTTTT
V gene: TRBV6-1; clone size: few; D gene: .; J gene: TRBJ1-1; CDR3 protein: CASRGATEAFF; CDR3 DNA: TGTGCCAGCCGGGGGGCTACTGAAGCTTTCTTT
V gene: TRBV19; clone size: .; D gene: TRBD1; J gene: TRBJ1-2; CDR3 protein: CASSAKGQGKGGYTF; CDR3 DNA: TGTGCCAGTAGCGCGAAGGGACAGGGGAAGGGTGGCTACACCTTC
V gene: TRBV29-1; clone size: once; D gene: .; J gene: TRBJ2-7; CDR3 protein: CSVGSGSEQYF; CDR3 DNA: TGCAGCGTTGGGTCGGGGAGCGAGCAGTACTTC
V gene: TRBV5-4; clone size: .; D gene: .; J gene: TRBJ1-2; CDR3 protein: CASSSSANYGYTF; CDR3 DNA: TGTGCCAGCAGCTCTTCAGCTAACTATGGCTACACCTTC
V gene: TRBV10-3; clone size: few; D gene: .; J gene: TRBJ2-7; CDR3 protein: CAIGTNSYEQYF; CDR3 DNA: TGTGCCATCGGGACAAACTCCTACGAGCAGTACTTC
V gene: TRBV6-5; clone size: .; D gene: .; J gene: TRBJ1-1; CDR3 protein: CASSYRRDTEAFF; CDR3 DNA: TGTGCCAGCAGTTACAGAAGAGACACTGAAGCTTTCTTT
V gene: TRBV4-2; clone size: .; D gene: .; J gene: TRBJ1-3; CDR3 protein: CASSQGREAGNTIYF; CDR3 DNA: TGTGCCAGCAGCCAGGGGCGAGAGGCCGGAAACACCATATATTTT
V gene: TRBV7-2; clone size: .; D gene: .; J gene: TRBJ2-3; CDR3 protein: CASTLTDTQYF; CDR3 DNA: TGTGCCAGCACCCTCACAGATACGCAGTATTTT
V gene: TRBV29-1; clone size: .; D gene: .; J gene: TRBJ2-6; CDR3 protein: CSVMVVSGANVLTF; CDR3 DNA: TGCAGCGTTATGGTAGTATCGGGGGCCAACGTCCTGACTTTC
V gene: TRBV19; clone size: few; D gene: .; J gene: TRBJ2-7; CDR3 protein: CASSPPGYSSYEQYF; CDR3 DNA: TGTGCCAGTAGCCCACCAGGGTACTCATCCTACGAGCAGTACTTC
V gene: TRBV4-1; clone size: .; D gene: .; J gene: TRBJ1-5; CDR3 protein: CASSQEQVTSVRPQHF; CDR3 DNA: TGCGCCAGCAGCCAAGAGCAGGTCACATCAGTTCGGCCCCAGCATTTT